One sample yielded the 10 T cell receptor beta chains listed below, sequenced in a study of a mutant IDH1 vaccine in newly diagnosed glioma. The protocol was immunoSEQ multiplex PCR, while the TCRdb copy is restricted to in-frame clones and leaves out a portion. The sample holds about 63,000 clones, around four fifths seen once. The time point was: baseline, week 1 (first vaccination visit). Treatment noted: pre-vaccination baseline after standard-of-care therapy. Sequencing was performed on peripheral blood mononuclear cells (PBMCs), taken from a glioma patient treated with radiotherapy, temozolomide or both. The receptor source for this set is a woman under 30 with glioma. Some clones in this sample may be carry-over from other donors' samples.

The chain carries TRBV11-2 and TRBJ2-7; 7 bases line up with TRBD1. The CDR3 extends over 14 amino acids. With 4 bases clipped from V and 2 bases from J, the junction kept 5 bases outside the gene matches. Per germline, CDR1 SGHAT and CDR2 FQNNGV. DNA for the CDR3: TGTGCCAGCAGCTCCTGGGACAGACCCTACGAGCAGTACTTC. Translated: CASSSWDRPYEQYF.

This rearrangement joins TRBV19 to TRBJ2-7; D is possibly TRBD1 or TRBD2 (5 bases each). The CDR3 extends over 12 amino acids. V was trimmed by 10 bases and J by 0 bases, leaving 10 bases between them. CDR1 is LNHDA, CDR2 SQIVND, per germline (reference sequence). The CDR3 nucleotides are TGTGCCACCTGGGGACCCTCCTACGAGCAGTACTTC. This gives the protein CATWGPSYEQYF.

J is TRBJ1-1 and V is TRBV5-1; unclear D gene. V gave up 2 bases and J gave up 4 bases, with 18 bases separating them. Germline values: CDR1 SGHRS, CDR2 YFSETQ. The CDR3 runs to 16 residues. The CDR3 region has the DNA TGCGCCAGCAGCTTCGGGCACCTTAAGCAGTCCACTGAAGCTTTCTTT. This gives the protein CASSFGHLKQSTEAFF.

CDR3 DNA sequence: TGTGCCAGCAGCCGCCCTGGGCAGCCCCAGCATTTT. Translation gives CASSRPGQPQHF. The genes are TRBV6-5 and TRBJ1-5; D uncertain. V lost 6 bases and J lost 7, with 10 bases in between. CDR1 and CDR2 from the germline V gene are MNHEY and SVGAGI. CDR3 length equals 12 residues.

J is TRBJ2-5 and V is TRBV4-1, with unresolved D. The CDR3 is made up of 11 amino acids. Trimming removed 2 bases from V and 7 bases from J, with 5 bases in between. The germline V gene has CDR1 MGHRA and CDR2 YSYEKL. CDR3 sequence: CASSQRGTQYF. As DNA, the CDR3 is TGCGCCAGCAGCCAACGAGGGACCCAGTACTTC.

This chain connects TRBV6-5 to TRBJ2-7; D gene ambiguous. V lost 7 bases to trimming and J lost 2 bases, with 12 bases between them. In germline, CDR1 is MNHEY, CDR2 SVGAGI. The CDR3 extends over 13 amino acids. CDR3 bases: TGTGCCAGCAATGGCGTTCGTGCCTACGAGCAGTACTTC. It encodes CASNGVRAYEQYF.

The chain carries TRBV2 and TRBJ1-2; TRBD1 matches at 7 bases. V gave up 4 bases and J gave up 4 bases; unmatched junction bases: 6. The CDR3 contains 14 residues. CDR1 is SNHLY and CDR2 is FYNNEI in the germline V gene. The CDR3 sequence: CASSVDRRGYGYTF. The CDR3 DNA reads as TGTGCCAGCAGTGTGGACAGGAGGGGCTATGGCTACACCTTC.

The chain combines TRBV7-2 with TRBJ2-2; 10 bases map to TRBD2. The CDR3 extends over 18 amino acids. Germline values: CDR1 SGHTA, CDR2 FQGNSA. V trimming: 5 bases; J trimming: 5 bases; junction bases outside the gene matches: 14. The CDR3 nucleotides read TGTGCCAGCAGCCCGCCGAGGGGGACTAGCGTCAGGACCGGGGAGCTGTTTTTT. Translating it yields CASSPPRGTSVRTGELFF.

The chain joins TRBV19 to TRBJ2-3; D remains ambiguous. Germline V gives CDR1 LNHDA, CDR2 SQIVND (reference sequence). With 5 bases removed from V and 5 bases from J, the gap between germline ends came to 8 bases. This CDR3 is built from 12 residues. Here the CDR3 DNA reads TGTGCCAGTAGTTCCGGCGGAGATACGCAGTATTTT. Amino acid sequence: CASSSGGDTQYF.

The gene calls are TRBV6-1 and TRBJ1-4; TRBD1 agrees at 7 bases. The CDR3 runs to 12 residues. Germline CDR1 MNHNS, CDR2 SASEGT. The V gene end was trimmed by 3 bases and the J gene end by 12 bases; junction bases not matched to a gene: 4. The CDR3 sequence is CASSEFTGELFF. The CDR3 coding sequence is TGTGCCAGCAGTGAGTTCACAGGGGAACTGTTTTTT.